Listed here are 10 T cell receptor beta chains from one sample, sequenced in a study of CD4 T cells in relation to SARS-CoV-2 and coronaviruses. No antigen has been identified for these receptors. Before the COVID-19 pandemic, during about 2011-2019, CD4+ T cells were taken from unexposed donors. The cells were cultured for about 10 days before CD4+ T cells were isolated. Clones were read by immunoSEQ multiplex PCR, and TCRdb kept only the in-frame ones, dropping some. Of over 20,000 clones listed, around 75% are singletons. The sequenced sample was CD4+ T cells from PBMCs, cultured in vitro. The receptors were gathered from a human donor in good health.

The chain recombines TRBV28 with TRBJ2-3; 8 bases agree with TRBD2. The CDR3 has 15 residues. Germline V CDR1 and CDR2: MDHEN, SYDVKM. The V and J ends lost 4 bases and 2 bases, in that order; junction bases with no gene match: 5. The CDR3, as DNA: TGTGCCAGCAGTTCCTCACTAGCGGTCACAGATACGCAGTATTTT. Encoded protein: CASSSSLAVTDTQYF.

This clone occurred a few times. CDR3 sequence reads: CASSLGGISYEQYF. The CDR3 DNA sequence: TGTGCCAGCAGCTTAGGCGGGATCTCCTACGAGCAGTACTTC. The gene calls are TRBV5-6 and TRBJ2-7; D perhaps matches TRBD2 (6 bases). Trimming removed 2 bases from V and 0 bases from J, with 9 bases in between. Germline CDR1 is SGHDT and CDR2 is YYEEEE. This CDR3 spans 14 amino acids. The full variable domain, its missing parts supplied by reference TRBV5-6 and TRBJ2-7, is DAGVTQSPTHLIKTRGQQVTLRCSPKSGHDTVSWYQQALGQGPQFIFQYYEEEERQRGNFPDRFSGHQFPNYSSELNVNALLLGDSALYLCASSLGGISYEQYFGPGTRLTVT.

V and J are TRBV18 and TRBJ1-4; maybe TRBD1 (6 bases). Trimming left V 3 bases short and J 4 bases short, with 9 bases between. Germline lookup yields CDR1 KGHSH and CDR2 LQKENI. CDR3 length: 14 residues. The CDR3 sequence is CASSPDRFNEKLFF. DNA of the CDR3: TGTGCCAGCTCACCGGACAGATTTAATGAAAAACTGTTTTTT.

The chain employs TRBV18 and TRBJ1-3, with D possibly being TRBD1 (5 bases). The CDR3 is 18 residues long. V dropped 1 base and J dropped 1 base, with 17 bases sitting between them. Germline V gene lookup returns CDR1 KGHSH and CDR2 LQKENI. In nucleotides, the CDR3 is TGTGCCAGCTCACCACGGTCTGTGAGGGGCGATTCTGGAAACACCATATATTTT. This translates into CASSPRSVRGDSGNTIYF.

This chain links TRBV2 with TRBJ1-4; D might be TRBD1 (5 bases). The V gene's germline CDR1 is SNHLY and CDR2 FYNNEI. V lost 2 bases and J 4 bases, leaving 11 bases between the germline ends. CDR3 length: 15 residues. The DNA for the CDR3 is TGTGCCAGCAGTGAAAGGAGGGGAGGTAATGAAAAACTGTTTTTT. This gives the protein CASSERRGGNEKLFF.

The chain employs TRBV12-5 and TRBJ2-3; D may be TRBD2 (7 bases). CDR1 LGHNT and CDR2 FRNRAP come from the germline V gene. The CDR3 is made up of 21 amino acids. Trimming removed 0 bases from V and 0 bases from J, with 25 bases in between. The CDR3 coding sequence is TGTGCTAGTGGTTTGGTCCCAAGGGGGGGTATCGGGGGGCGAAGCACAGATACGCAGTATTTT. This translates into CASGLVPRGGIGGRSTDTQYF.

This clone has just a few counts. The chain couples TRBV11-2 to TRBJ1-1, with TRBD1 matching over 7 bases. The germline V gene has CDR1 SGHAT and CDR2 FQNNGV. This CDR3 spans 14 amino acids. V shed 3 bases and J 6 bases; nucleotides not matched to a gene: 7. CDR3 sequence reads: CASSLDRFIAEAFF. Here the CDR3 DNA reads TGTGCCAGCAGCTTGGACAGGTTTATTGCTGAAGCTTTCTTT. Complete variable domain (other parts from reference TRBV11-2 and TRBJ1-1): EAGVAQSPRYKIIEKRQSVAFWCNPISGHATLYWYQQILGQGPKLLIQFQNNGVVDDSQLPKDRFSAERLKGVDSTLKIQPAKLEDSAVYLCASSLDRFIAEAFFGQGTRLTVV.

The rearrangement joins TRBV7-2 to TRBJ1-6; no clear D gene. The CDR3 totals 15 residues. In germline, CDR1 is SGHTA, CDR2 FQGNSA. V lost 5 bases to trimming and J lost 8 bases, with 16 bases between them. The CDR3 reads CASSKPNPRDSPLHF. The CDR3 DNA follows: TGTGCCAGCAGCAAACCTAATCCCCGGGATTCACCCCTCCACTTT.

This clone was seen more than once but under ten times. The CDR3 region is CASSTQRGYEQYF. The CDR3 DNA sequence: TGTGCCAGCAGCACCCAGCGGGGTTACGAGCAGTACTTC. The chain combines TRBV7-2 with TRBJ2-7; 7 bases match TRBD2. Germline V gene data show CDR1 as SGHTA and CDR2 as FQGNSA. The ends lost 5 bases at V and 4 bases at J; junction bases unmatched: 5. This CDR3 region has 13 residues.

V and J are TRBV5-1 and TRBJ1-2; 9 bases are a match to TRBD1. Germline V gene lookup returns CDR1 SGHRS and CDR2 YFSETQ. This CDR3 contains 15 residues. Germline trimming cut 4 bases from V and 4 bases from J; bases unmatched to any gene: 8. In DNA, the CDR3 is TGCGCCAGCAGCGGATACAGGGGGCCGGGCTATGGCTACACCTTC. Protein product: CASSGYRGPGYGYTF.